A single sample is the source of the 32 T cell receptor beta chains below, sequenced in a study of blood T cell repertoires in COVID-19. Sequenced by immunoSEQ multiplex PCR; TCRdb stores in-frame clones only, minus some. The top ten clones hold about 8% of a sample with about 210,000 clones, over 80% of them seen once. Sequencing was done on a sample of peripheral blood. These receptors were obtained from a woman aged 55-69 years with COVID-19, enrolled during active disease.

This chain joins TRBV5-5 and TRBJ1-5, with 8 bases matching TRBD1. The V and J ends lost 5 bases and 5 bases, in that order; junction bases with no gene match: 3. From germline, CDR1 is SGHKS and CDR2 YYEKEE (reference sequence). This CDR3 has 13 amino acids. This CDR3 is CASSQTGDQPQHF. The CDR3 DNA follows: TGTGCCAGCAGTCAGACAGGGGATCAGCCCCAGCATTTT.

This chain joins TRBV11-2 and TRBJ1-2; unclear D gene. The V and J ends lost 1 base and 4 bases respectively, with 16 bases between them. Germline V gene lookup returns CDR1 SGHAT and CDR2 FQNNGV. This CDR3 is 16 amino acids long. CDR3 coding DNA: TGTGCCAGCAGCTTAGCCGGGAGAGGGAGCGGCTATGGCTACACCTTC. As protein: CASSLAGRGSGYGYTF.

This sequence joins TRBV2 and TRBJ2-7; D remains ambiguous. V dropped 7 bases and J dropped 3 bases, with 13 bases sitting between them. Looked up from germline, CDR1 is SNHLY and CDR2 is FYNNEI. The CDR3 has 13 amino acids. DNA of the CDR3: TGTGCCAGCACTCATCCCGCCGGCTACGAGCAGTACTTC. This translates into CASTHPAGYEQYF.

The rearrangement joins TRBV19 to TRBJ1-1, with D unresolved. Germline V gene lookup returns CDR1 LNHDA and CDR2 SQIVND (reference sequence). CDR3 length: 15 residues. Trimming removed 7 bases at V and 1 base at J, with 16 bases between. CDR3 protein: CASNDGWAANTEAFF. The CDR3 DNA is TGTGCCAGTAACGATGGGTGGGCAGCGAACACTGAAGCTTTCTTT.

The CDR3 loop reads CASSLPGQGKFF. The CDR3 coding sequence is TGTGCCAGCAGTTTACCAGGACAGGGAAAGTTCTTC. The gene calls are TRBV12-3 or TRBV12-4 and TRBJ2-1; 8 bases line up with TRBD1. The CDR3 sequence is 12 residues long. The V segment lost 2 bases and the J segment 14 bases; nucleotides outside the gene matches: 5.

The rearrangement links TRBV7-2 to TRBJ2-1; 7 bases line up with TRBD2. CDR1 is SGHTA and CDR2 is FQGNSA in the germline V gene. This CDR3 comprises 15 residues. The V gene end was trimmed by 1 base and the J gene end by 7 bases; junction bases not matched to a gene: 7. CDR3 region: CASSLVAGEGNEQFF. CDR3 nucleotide sequence: TGTGCCAGCAGCTTAGTGGCGGGGGAGGGAAATGAGCAGTTCTTC.

The V gene is TRBV4-1, the J gene TRBJ2-3; D remains unclear. Trimming removed 5 bases at V and 0 bases at J, with 12 bases between. CDR3 length equals 15 residues. The germline CDR1 and CDR2 sequences are MGHRA and YSYEKL. As DNA, the CDR3 is TGCGCCAGCAGCGATCTCAAGCACAGCACAGATACGCAGTATTTT. As protein: CASSDLKHSTDTQYF.

The chain is built from TRBV28 and TRBJ2-7, with TRBD2 matching over 11 bases. The CDR3 totals 16 residues. From germline, CDR1 is MDHEN and CDR2 SYDVKM. V gave up 3 bases and J gave up 2 bases; unmatched junction bases: 6. The CDR3: CASSFVTSGGAYEQYV. In nucleotides, the CDR3 is TGTGCCAGCAGTTTTGTCACTAGCGGGGGAGCCTACGAGCAGTACGTC.

The rearrangement joins TRBV6-2 or TRBV6-3 to TRBJ1-5; possibly TRBD1 for D (6 bases). The CDR3 sequence is 15 residues long. Trimming cost V 4 bases and J 1 base, with 11 bases left between them. The V gene's germline CDR1 is MNHEY and CDR2 SVGEGT. This CDR3 is CASSWAGASNQPQHF. For the CDR3, the DNA is TGTGCCAGCAGTTGGGCGGGGGCAAGCAATCAGCCCCAGCATTTT.

The chain links TRBV25-1 to TRBJ1-6, with D maybe TRBD1 (5 bases). V lost 0 bases and J 7 bases, leaving 7 bases between the germline ends. Looked up from germline, CDR1 is MGHDK and CDR2 is SYGVNS. The CDR3 length is 14 residues. This CDR3 is CASSEYRGNSPLHF. CDR3 coding DNA: TGTGCCAGCAGTGAATATCGGGGGAATTCACCCCTCCACTTT.

This CDR3 is CASSPPPSGRNEQFF. CDR3 bases: TGTGCCAGCTCACCACCGCCTAGCGGGAGGAATGAGCAGTTCTTC. The chain has TRBV18 and TRBJ2-1; 11 bases line up with TRBD2. The CDR3 extends over 15 amino acids. The V gene's germline CDR1 is KGHSH and CDR2 LQKENI. V shed 0 bases, J shed 7 bases, and the junction held 2 bases outside the gene matches.

Written as DNA, the CDR3 is TGTGCCAGCTCACCCCCAAGCGTTTCCTACGAGCAGTACTTC. Translated: CASSPPSVSYEQYF. V usage is TRBV18 and J usage is TRBJ2-7; D is unresolved. Trimming left V 3 bases short and J 1 base short, with 10 bases between. Germline V gene sequence: CDR1 KGHSH, CDR2 LQKENI. This CDR3 region has 14 residues. The whole variable domain, remainder taken from reference TRBV18 and TRBJ2-7, is NAGVMQNPRHLVRRRGQEARLRCSPMKGHSHVYWYRQLPEEGLKFMVYLQKENIIDESGMPKERFSAEFPKEGPSILRIQQVVRGDSAAYFCASSPPSVSYEQYFGPGTRLTVT.

The rearrangement joins TRBV6-5 to TRBJ1-2; D is uncertain. The length of the CDR3 is 10 residues. The V end lost 5 bases, the J end lost 6 bases, and 4 bases lay between the germline ends. Germline CDR1 is MNHEY and CDR2 is SVGAGI. CDR3 nucleotides: TGTGCCAGCAGTCAGAATGGCTACACCTTC. It translates to CASSQNGYTF.

J is TRBJ1-5 and V is TRBV10-3, with 8 nucleotides matching TRBD1. Trimming took 3 bases from V and 6 from J; bases not matched to a gene: 7. The V gene's germline CDR1 is ENHRY and CDR2 SYGVKD. The CDR3 consists of 15 residues. CDR3 nucleotide sequence: TGTGCCATCAGTGAAGGAGGACAGGGAGGTCAGCCCCAGCATTTT. Amino acid sequence: CAISEGGQGGQPQHF.

The chain has TRBV9 and TRBJ2-1, with 10 positions matching TRBD2. This CDR3 has 14 amino acids. From germline, CDR1 is SGDLS and CDR2 YYNGEE. Trimming took 4 bases from V and 9 from J; bases not matched to a gene: 7. In DNA, the CDR3 is TGTGCCAGCAGCTCAAGCGGGAGGGCCTCTGAGCAGTTCTTC. Translating gives CASSSSGRASEQFF.

The gene calls are TRBV7-2 and TRBJ1-2, with unresolved D. The CDR3 extends over 13 amino acids. Trimming removed 0 bases from V and 3 bases from J, with 5 bases in between. Per the germline V gene, CDR1 is SGHTA and CDR2 is FQGNSA. The CDR3 nucleotides read TGTGCCAGCAGCTTAGCGGTAGACTATGGCTACACCTTC. It is translated as CASSLAVDYGYTF.

This clone was seen more than once but under ten times. J is TRBJ1-4 and V is TRBV10-3; 7 positions agree with TRBD1. Unmatched junction bases numbered 2, after V lost 6 bases and J lost 1 base. CDR1 ENHRY and CDR2 SYGVKD come from the germline V gene. The CDR3 extends over 14 amino acids. The CDR3 sequence: CAISSGGTNEKLFF. The DNA of the CDR3 is TGTGCCATCAGCTCAGGGGGAACTAATGAAAAACTGTTTTTT.

V usage is TRBV27 and J usage is TRBJ1-2; D is perhaps TRBD1 (6 bases). Germline CDR1 and CDR2: MNHEY and SMNVEV (reference sequence). The CDR3 consists of 14 residues. The germline V and J ends were trimmed by 3 bases and 4 bases, with 12 bases remaining between them. The CDR3 loop is CASSFGRGTYGYTF. The CDR3 coding sequence is TGTGCCAGCAGTTTCGGCAGGGGAACCTATGGCTACACCTTC.

The genes are TRBV4-1 and TRBJ2-1; 15 nucleotides match TRBD2. The ends lost 5 bases at V and 7 bases at J; junction bases unmatched: 3. Germline CDR1 is MGHRA and CDR2 is YSYEKL. The CDR3 has 15 residues. The CDR3 loop reads CASSAGTSGRNEQFF. The CDR3 nucleotides read TGCGCCAGCAGCGCCGGGACTAGCGGGAGGAATGAGCAGTTCTTC.

The genes are TRBV6-4 and TRBJ1-1; D ambiguous. CDR1 MRHNA and CDR2 SNTAGT come from the germline V gene. V was cut by 6 bases and J by 0 bases, with 8 bases left in between. The CDR3 is made up of 13 amino acids. The DNA for the CDR3 is TGTGCCAGCAGGAGGGAAATGAACACTGAAGCTTTCTTT. Its translation is CASRREMNTEAFF.

This chain links TRBV11-1 with TRBJ1-2, with D perhaps TRBD1 (6 bases). CDR1 and CDR2 from the germline V gene are SGHAT and FQDESV (reference sequence). V shed 5 bases and J shed 5 bases, with 12 bases lying between them. The CDR3 has 13 residues. CDR3 bases: TGTGCCAGCAGCCTCGACAGGAATTATGGCTACACCTTC. Residues: CASSLDRNYGYTF. The full variable domain, in which reference TRBV11-1 and TRBJ1-2 provide the parts outside the CDR3, is EAEVAQSPRYKITEKSQAVAFWCDPISGHATLYWYRQILGQGPELLVQFQDESVVDDSQLPKDRFSAERLKGVDSTLKIQPAELGDSAMYLCASSLDRNYGYTFGSGTRLTVV.

The J gene is TRBJ2-7, the V gene TRBV7-2, with D possibly being TRBD1 (6 bases). This CDR3 is 15 amino acids long. Trimming left V 3 bases short and J 5 bases short, with 17 bases between. Germline V gene lookup returns CDR1 SGHTA and CDR2 FQGNSA. CDR3 in amino acids: CASSFLPDRNNEQYF. The CDR3 DNA sequence: TGTGCCAGCAGCTTCCTTCCCGACAGGAACAACGAGCAGTACTTC.

This chain links TRBV9 with TRBJ1-3; TRBD1 aligns across 9 bases. Losses at the gene ends were 3 bases for V and 7 bases for J; bases not matched to a gene: 5. There are 14 residues in the CDR3. Germline lookup yields CDR1 SGDLS and CDR2 YYNGEE. The CDR3 protein is CASSARTGVNTIYF. The CDR3 DNA reads TGTGCCAGCAGCGCCCGGACAGGGGTCAACACCATATATTTT.

This chain links TRBV6-5 with TRBJ1-5, with D perhaps matching TRBD1 (6 bases). The V and J ends lost 6 bases and 7 bases respectively, with 13 bases between them. Germline V gives CDR1 MNHEY, CDR2 SVGAGI. The CDR3 runs 13 residues. CDR3 bases: TGTGCCAGCAGCAACAGGGTACAGCAGCCCCAGCATTTT. Residues: CASSNRVQQPQHF.

This clone appeared once. The chain recombines TRBV10-2 with TRBJ2-1, with D hard to call. From germline, CDR1 is WSHSY and CDR2 SAAADI. CDR3 length: 12 amino acids. Deletions cut 0 bases from V and 9 bases from J, with 6 bases between. The DNA for the CDR3 is TGCGCCAGCAGTGAGTCGTTCGGTGAGCAGTTCTTC. It specifies CASSESFGEQFF.

J is TRBJ2-5 and V is TRBV18; 9 bases line up with TRBD1. Germline V CDR1 and CDR2: KGHSH, LQKENI. V shed 1 base, J shed 5 bases, and the junction held 8 bases outside the gene matches. This CDR3 comprises 16 residues. CDR3 region: CASSPLLGQGRETQYF. CDR3 in DNA: TGTGCCAGCTCACCACTCCTCGGACAGGGGAGGGAGACCCAGTACTTC. The full variable domain, its missing parts supplied by reference TRBV18 and TRBJ2-5, is NAGVMQNPRHLVRRRGQEARLRCSPMKGHSHVYWYRQLPEEGLKFMVYLQKENIIDESGMPKERFSAEFPKEGPSILRIQQVVRGDSAAYFCASSPLLGQGRETQYFGPGTRLLVL.

This chain connects TRBV19 to TRBJ2-7; 10 bases are shared with TRBD1. V shed 5 bases, J shed 6 bases, and the junction held 10 bases outside the gene matches. CDR1 LNHDA and CDR2 SQIVND come from the germline V gene (reference sequence). This CDR3 is 15 amino acids long. The CDR3 DNA sequence: TGTGCCAGTAGTCTCCCGGGACAGGGGTTGGCCGAGCAGTACTTC. As protein: CASSLPGQGLAEQYF.

DNA for the CDR3: TGTGCCAGCAGCAGGCGACAGGGGAGACAGCCCCAGCATTTT. Translation gives CASSRRQGRQPQHF. The rearrangement joins TRBV5-6 to TRBJ1-5; 8 positions match TRBD1. This CDR3 comprises 14 residues. Germline V lookup: CDR1 SGHDT, CDR2 YYEEEE. After removal of 4 bases from V and 7 bases from J, the junction contained 7 bases not matched to a gene.

The chain links TRBV6-5 to TRBJ1-2, with D possibly matching TRBD1 (5 bases). This CDR3 has 14 residues. Trimming left V 2 bases short and J 11 bases short, with 18 bases between. Germline values: CDR1 MNHEY, CDR2 SVGAGI. CDR3 sequence: CASSYQSAGGGYTF. CDR3 sequence (DNA): TGTGCCAGCAGTTACCAATCAGCGGGGGGAGGATACACCTTC.

Only a few counts were recorded for this clone. The chain combines TRBV5-4 with TRBJ2-4; 8 nucleotides agree with TRBD2. The germline gives CDR1 SGHNT, CDR2 YYREEE (reference sequence). The junction had 8 bases not matched to a gene; V was cut back by 3 bases and J by 9 bases. This CDR3 is 14 amino acids long. The CDR3 bases are TGTGCCAGCAGCTCGGAGGGACTAGTCGGCATTCAGTACTTC. It encodes CASSSEGLVGIQYF.

The CDR3 is CASSPYRERAFF. The CDR3 DNA follows: TGTGCCAGCAGCCCTTACAGGGAACGAGCTTTCTTT. The V call is TRBV12-3 or TRBV12-4, the J call TRBJ1-1; possible D gene TRBD1, 6 bases. CDR3 size: 12 residues. Trimming pared 6 bases from V and 10 bases from J, leaving 15 bases between.

Here the CDR3 DNA reads TGTGCCAGCAGCTCCCGGACAGGGAAGGAATCTGGGGCCAACGTCCTGACTTTC. Encoded protein: CASSSRTGKESGANVLTF. This chain uses TRBV9 with TRBJ2-6; 8 bases line up with TRBD1. Trimming at V came to 4 bases and at J to 1 base, leaving 10 bases not matched to a gene. The germline gives CDR1 SGDLS, CDR2 YYNGEE. The CDR3 totals 18 residues.